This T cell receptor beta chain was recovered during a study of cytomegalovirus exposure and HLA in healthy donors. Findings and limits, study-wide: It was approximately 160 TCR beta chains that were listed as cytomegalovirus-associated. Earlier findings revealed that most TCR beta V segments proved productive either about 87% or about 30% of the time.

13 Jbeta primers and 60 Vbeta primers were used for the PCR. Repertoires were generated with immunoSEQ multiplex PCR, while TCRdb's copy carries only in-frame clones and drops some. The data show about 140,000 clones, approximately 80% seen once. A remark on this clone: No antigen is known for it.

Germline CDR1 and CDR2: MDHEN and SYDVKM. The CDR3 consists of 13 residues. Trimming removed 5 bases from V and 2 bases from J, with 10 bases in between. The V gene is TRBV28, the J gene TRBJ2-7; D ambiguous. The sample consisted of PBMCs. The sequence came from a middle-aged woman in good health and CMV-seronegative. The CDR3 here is CASSQVTPYEQYF. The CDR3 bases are TGTGCCAGCAGTCAGGTGACCCCCTACGAGCAGTACTTC.